The 32 T cell receptor beta chains presented below share a single source sample, sequenced in a study of T-cell reconstitution after alpha-beta-depleted transplantation in children. During its preparation, the TCRbeta library received unique molecular identifiers. TCRdb fed the PCR reads into MiXCR, producing one record per CDR3 protein. The sample has almost 500,000 distinct CDR3 sequences, around 13% seen once. Sequencing was performed on PBMCs from the stem cell graft donor, taken from the stem cell graft. The receptors stem from a human donor who donated a stem cell graft to a child with combined immunodeficiency.

The table lists this clonotype with a few counts. The chain combines TRBV11-3 with TRBJ2-1; D gene ambiguous. CDR1 and CDR2 (germline): SGHNT, YENEEA. The V and J ends lost 0 bases and 1 base respectively, with 7 bases between them. This CDR3 contains 15 residues. The CDR3 reads CASSLEPASYNEQFF. Here the CDR3 DNA reads TGTGCCAGCAGCTTAGAACCAGCTTCCTACAATGAGCAGTTCTTC.

This clonotype was counted many times. The rearrangement links TRBV6-2 or TRBV6-3 to TRBJ1-1, with D tentatively TRBD1 (6 bases). This CDR3 is built from 12 residues. Trimming cost V 1 base and J 6 bases, with 6 bases left between them. Looked up from germline, CDR1 is MNHEY and CDR2 is SVGEGT. The DNA for the CDR3 is TGTGCCAGCAGTTACTGGGGGCCTGAAGCTTTCTTT. It specifies CASSYWGPEAFF.

Many counts were recorded for this clonotype. The chain employs TRBV6-5 and TRBJ1-2; 8 nucleotides align to TRBD1. The junction had 6 bases not matched to a gene; V was cut back by 4 bases and J by 5 bases. This CDR3 region has 14 residues. The germline gives CDR1 MNHEY, CDR2 SVGAGI. Here the CDR3 reads CASSSRTGIYGYTF. DNA of the CDR3: TGTGCCAGCAGTTCTCGGACAGGGATATATGGCTACACCTTC.

The table lists this clonotype with a few counts. The chain employs TRBV25-1 and TRBJ1-2; the D is unclear. Germline CDR1 is MGHDK and CDR2 is SYGVNS. The ends were cut back, 3 bases at V and 3 bases at J, with 5 bases in the middle. The CDR3 is 12 amino acids. This chain's CDR3 is CASSDNHYGYTF. CDR3 coding DNA: TGTGCCAGCAGTGACAACCACTATGGCTACACCTTC.

There are a few counts of this clonotype. The V call is TRBV20-1, the J call TRBJ1-5; a weak D match, TRBD1 (6 bases). Looked up from germline, CDR1 is DFQATT and CDR2 is SNEGSKA (reference sequence). Trimming took off 3 bases at V and 1 base at J, with 13 bases between the two ends. The CDR3 consists of 15 residues. CDR3 residues: CSASSGAGSNQPQHF. The CDR3 DNA is TGCAGTGCTAGTTCGGGGGCCGGGAGCAATCAGCCCCAGCATTTT.

CDR3 amino acids: CASSSMAGSNEQFF. In nucleotides, the CDR3 is TGTGCCAGCAGTTCGATGGCAGGGAGCAATGAGCAGTTCTTC. The chain employs TRBV27 and TRBJ2-1; either TRBD1 or TRBD2 may supply D (5 bases each). CDR1 is MNHEY, CDR2 SMNVEV, per germline (reference sequence). The CDR3 is made up of 14 amino acids. V lost 4 bases and J lost 6, with 13 bases in between.

There are many counts of this clonotype. This rearrangement joins TRBV12-3 or TRBV12-4 to TRBJ2-5; TRBD2 agrees at 11 bases. The CDR3 loop spans 16 amino acids. V shed 1 base and J 2 bases; nucleotides not matched to a gene: 3. The CDR3 DNA sequence: TGTGCCAGCAGTTTAGTAGCGGGAGGGGGACAAGAGACCCAGTACTTC. Protein sequence: CASSLVAGGGQETQYF.

This clonotype occurred a few times. The chain links TRBV7-6 to TRBJ2-7; 9 bases are a match to TRBD1. This CDR3 spans 14 amino acids. Germline loops: CDR1 SGHVS, CDR2 FNYEAQ. Trimming cost V 4 bases and J 0 bases; bases outside gene matches: 1. CDR3 sequence: CASSWTGDSYEQYF. The CDR3 DNA is TGTGCCAGCAGCTGGACAGGGGACTCCTACGAGCAGTACTTC.

Ten or more counts support this clonotype. This chain connects TRBV29-1 to TRBJ2-1; 10 bases line up with TRBD2. The CDR3 is 15 residues long. CDR1 and CDR2 from the germline V gene are SQVTM and ANQGSEA. J gave up 4 bases and V 7 bases, and 10 bases lay outside the gene matches. CDR3 in amino acids: CSAAEAGGIYNEQFF. The CDR3 DNA follows: TGCAGCGCAGCCGAAGCGGGGGGGATTTACAATGAGCAGTTCTTC.

This clonotype was seen ten or more times. CDR3 sequence: CAWSVGPKLDEQYF. The CDR3 region has the DNA TGTGCCTGGAGTGTAGGACCGAAACTAGACGAGCAGTACTTC. The V and J genes are TRBV30 and TRBJ2-7, with D possibly TRBD2 on 5 matching bases. Germline loops: CDR1 GTSNPN, CDR2 SVGIG (reference sequence). V was cut by 0 bases and J by 5 bases, with 14 bases left in between. The CDR3 contains 14 residues.

The V and J genes are TRBV7-9 and TRBJ2-7; TRBD1 or TRBD2 may be the D gene (5 bases each). CDR1 is SEHNR, CDR2 FQNEAQ, per germline (reference sequence). The CDR3 runs 16 residues. Trimming left V 5 bases short and J 3 bases short, with 20 bases between. The CDR3 DNA is TGTGCCAGCAGCGCCGAATCCGGGACCGCTGACTACGAGCAGTACTTC. It encodes CASSAESGTADYEQYF.

This clonotype appeared a few times. The chain uses TRBV4-3 and TRBJ2-7; D is unclear. Trimming left V 1 base short and J 3 bases short, with 13 bases between. This CDR3 has 15 residues. The germline V gene has CDR1 LGHNA and CDR2 YSLEER. The CDR3 here is CASSQALGLDYEQYF. The CDR3 DNA reads as TGCGCCAGCAGCCAAGCGCTAGGATTGGACTACGAGCAGTACTTC.

The DNA of the CDR3 is TGTGCCAGCAGCCCGGCCGTGAGCGATCATGAGCAGTTCTTC. It encodes CASSPAVSDHEQFF. The V call is TRBV7-9, the J call TRBJ2-1, with unresolved D. The CDR3 loop spans 14 amino acids. Trimming removed 5 bases at V and 8 bases at J, with 16 bases between. Germline V gives CDR1 SEHNR, CDR2 FQNEAQ (reference sequence).

This clonotype came up many times. J is TRBJ2-1 and V is TRBV7-9; D ambiguous. The germline CDR1 and CDR2 sequences are SEHNR and FQNEAQ (reference sequence). CDR3 length: 16 residues. Deletions cut 2 bases from V and 8 bases from J, with 19 bases between. Here the CDR3 DNA reads TGTGCCAGCAGCTTAACCTATTGGCAGACAAGGCATGAGCAGTTCTTC. Its translation is CASSLTYWQTRHEQFF. The variable domain in full, completed from reference TRBV7-9 and TRBJ2-1, reads DTGVSQNPRHKITKRGQNVTFRCDPISEHNRLYWYRQTLGQGPEFLTYFQNEAQLEKSRLLSDRFSAERPKGSFSTLEIQRTEQGDSAMYLCASSLTYWQTRHEQFFGPGTRLTVL.

The chain couples TRBV12-3 or TRBV12-4 to TRBJ1-4; 8 bases agree with TRBD1. The ends lost 4 bases at V and 5 bases at J; junction bases unmatched: 6. The CDR3 covers 15 residues. CDR3 residues: CASSSTGGGNEKLFF. CDR3 nucleotides: TGTGCCAGCAGTTCCACAGGGGGTGGAAATGAAAAACTGTTTTTT.

This clonotype was seen repeatedly, ten times or more. This chain links TRBV28 with TRBJ1-1; 8 bases map to TRBD1. The CDR3 has 13 amino acids. Germline V CDR1 and CDR2: MDHEN, SYDVKM. V lost 9 bases and J lost 2; bases outside the gene matches: 5. The CDR3 DNA follows: TGTGCCAGTGAGGACAGGGTCAACACTGAAGCTTTCTTT. It yields the protein CASEDRVNTEAFF.

This clonotype was observed at least ten times. This chain uses TRBV15 with TRBJ2-6, with 7 bases fitting TRBD2. The CDR3 is 18 residues long. CDR1 and CDR2 from the germline V gene are LNHNV and YYDKDF (reference sequence). V shed 4 bases, J shed 0 bases, and the junction held 9 bases outside the gene matches. CDR3 bases: TGTGCCACCAGCACCGGGGAGGGACTGAGCTCTGGGGCCAACGTCCTGACTTTC. Its translation is CATSTGEGLSSGANVLTF.

This clonotype was picked up a small number of times. The chain couples TRBV5-1 to TRBJ2-1, with 7 bases identical to TRBD2. Germline V gives CDR1 SGHRS, CDR2 YFSETQ. The CDR3 has 12 residues. The V segment lost 4 bases and the J segment 9 bases; nucleotides outside the gene matches: 4. The CDR3 bases are TGCGCCAGCAGCCCCGGGACTATTGAGCAGTTCTTC. Translating gives CASSPGTIEQFF.

This clonotype appeared a few times. This chain connects TRBV28 to TRBJ2-4, with unresolved D. The length of the CDR3 is 14 residues. V was cut by 7 bases and J by 2 bases, with 12 bases left in between. The germline gives CDR1 MDHEN, CDR2 SYDVKM. DNA of the CDR3: TGTGCCAGCATCCGCCAAGGATCCAAAAACATTCAGTACTTC. Its translation: CASIRQGSKNIQYF.

This clonotype has more than one count but fewer than ten. The DNA for the CDR3 is TGCGCCAGCAGCCCCCCCTCGGTCCACGAGCAGTACTTC. Translated, it gives CASSPPSVHEQYF. The chain is built from TRBV5-1 and TRBJ2-7; D remains ambiguous. The CDR3 contains 13 residues. From germline, CDR1 is SGHRS and CDR2 YFSETQ. Trimming took 4 bases from V and 5 from J, leaving 13 bases between them.

The chain links TRBV2 to TRBJ2-5; TRBD2 agrees at 7 bases. J was trimmed by 5 bases and V by 5 bases; bases with no gene match: 5. The CDR3 totals 13 residues. Germline assignment: CDR1 SNHLY and CDR2 FYNNEI. For the CDR3, the DNA is TGTGCCAGCAGTCGAGGGAGGGAGGAGACCCAGTACTTC. Translating it yields CASSRGREETQYF.

In this sample, this clonotype turned up a few times. CDR3 in DNA: TGCGCCAGCAGCCAAGGTTATATCTCCTACAATGAGCAGTTCTTC. As protein: CASSQGYISYNEQFF. The rearrangement uses TRBV4-3 and TRBJ2-1; D gene unclear. Trimming shortened V by 1 base and J by 0 bases, and 7 bases separated the two germline ends. Germline V CDR1 and CDR2: LGHNA, YSLEER. This CDR3 contains 15 residues.

This clonotype was seen at least ten times. This sequence joins TRBV12-3 or TRBV12-4 and TRBJ1-1; no definite D call. CDR3 length: 11 amino acids. Trimming took off 7 bases at V and 11 bases at J, with 14 bases between the two ends. CDR3 loop: CASTPGRAAFF. CDR3 nucleotide sequence: TGTGCCAGCACCCCTGGGAGGGCCGCTTTCTTT.

V usage is TRBV6-2 or TRBV6-3 and J usage is TRBJ1-2; no firm D call. The V gene lost 3 bases and the J gene lost 3 bases, with 8 bases spanning the gap. Germline assignment: CDR1 MNHEY and CDR2 SVGEGT. This CDR3 is 13 amino acids long. The CDR3 DNA reads as TGTGCCAGCAGTTATTCACAATACTATGGCTACACCTTC. Translated, it gives CASSYSQYYGYTF.

At least ten counts were recorded for this clonotype. The chain couples TRBV7-2 to TRBJ2-3; D is perhaps TRBD2 (6 bases). CDR1 and CDR2 from the germline V gene are SGHTA and FQGNSA. The V and J ends lost 5 bases and 0 bases respectively, with 12 bases between them. The CDR3 contains 15 residues. This chain's CDR3 is CASSQQSGSTDTQYF. Written as DNA, the CDR3 is TGTGCCAGCAGCCAACAGAGCGGGAGCACAGATACGCAGTATTTT.

The gene calls are TRBV29-1 and TRBJ1-5; TRBD1 might be the D (5 bases). The V end was cut by 4 bases, the J end by 4 bases, with 14 bases between. Germline assignment: CDR1 SQVTM and CDR2 ANQGSEA. The CDR3 is 14 residues long. The CDR3: CSVGSGTGNQPQHF. The CDR3 coding sequence is TGCAGCGTTGGTTCCGGGACGGGGAATCAGCCCCAGCATTTT. Full variable domain (rest looked up from reference TRBV29-1 and TRBJ1-5): SAVISQKPSRDICQRGTSLTIQCQVDSQVTMMFWYRQQPGQSLTLIATANQGSEATYESGFVIDKFPISRPNLTFSTLTVSNMSPEDSSIYLCSVGSGTGNQPQHFGDGTRLSIL.

This clonotype showed up just a few times. The chain recombines TRBV20-1 with TRBJ2-1; 9 bases map to TRBD2. This CDR3 has 14 residues. CDR1 is DFQATT, CDR2 SNEGSKA, per germline (reference sequence). The V and J ends lost 6 bases and 3 bases, in that order; junction bases with no gene match: 6. CDR3 residues: CSARWTSDYNEQFF. The CDR3 region has the DNA TGCAGTGCACGGTGGACTAGCGACTACAATGAGCAGTTCTTC.

The J gene is TRBJ2-3, the V gene TRBV7-3; D tentatively reads TRBD1 or TRBD2 (6 bases each). The CDR3 covers 13 residues. Trimming shortened V by 5 bases and J by 5 bases, and 11 bases separated the two germline ends. Germline V CDR1 and CDR2: SGHTA, FQGTGA. The CDR3 nucleotides read TGTGCCAGCAGCCGGGGGCGCGGAGATACGCAGTATTTT. Protein: CASSRGRGDTQYF.

This clonotype was observed a few times. This rearrangement joins TRBV29-1 to TRBJ2-1; no definite D call. V lost 6 bases and J lost 5, with 20 bases in between. Germline V lookup: CDR1 SQVTM, CDR2 ANQGSEA. The CDR3 has 15 amino acids. The CDR3 DNA reads as TGCAGCGTGGGCTTTCGCCTAAGACTTGACAATGAGCAGTTCTTC. This encodes CSVGFRLRLDNEQFF.

The CDR3 sequence is CASSLRGITGELFF. Here the CDR3 DNA reads TGTGCCAGCAGTCTGCGGGGTATTACCGGGGAGCTGTTTTTT. The chain is built from TRBV7-3 and TRBJ2-2; a weak D match, TRBD2 (6 bases). This CDR3 spans 14 amino acids. Germline CDR1 SGHTA, CDR2 FQGTGA. Trimming removed 6 bases from V and 5 bases from J, with 13 bases in between. The complete variable domain, with remaining parts taken from reference TRBV7-3 and TRBJ2-2, reads GAGVSQTPSNKVTEKGKYVELRCDPISGHTALYWYRQSLGQGPEFLIYFQGTGAADDSGLPNDRFFAVRPEGSVSTLKIQRTERGDSAVYLCASSLRGITGELFFGEGSRLTVL.

This clonotype was seen a handful of times. The CDR3 nucleotides are TGTGCCAGCAGAGGGCGGGCGGGCTATGAGCAGTTCTTC. The encoded protein is CASRGRAGYEQFF. The V gene is TRBV7-9, the J gene TRBJ2-1; D might be TRBD2 (5 bases). CDR1 and CDR2 from the germline V gene are SEHNR and FQNEAQ (reference sequence). Trimming took 6 bases from V and 8 from J, leaving 14 bases between them. The CDR3 spans 13 residues.

The table lists this clonotype with a few counts. The rearrangement links TRBV29-1 to TRBJ1-2; a possible D gene is TRBD1 (5 bases). The CDR3 is 19 residues long. Germline CDR1 reads SQVTM; CDR2 reads ANQGSEA. V gave up 4 bases and J gave up 4 bases, with 31 bases separating them. CDR3 sequence (DNA): TGCAGCGTTGGGAGGGGCTGGGATAGACACCAGAACGGGGGCTATGGCTACACCTTC. Its translation is CSVGRGWDRHQNGGYGYTF.